This T cell receptor beta chain was sequenced during a study of long-term antiretroviral therapy in people with HIV. Study-wide points: ART preceded a rise in diversity that nonetheless stayed lower than in transplant donor controls.

With respect to this clone: Its matching antigen is unknown.

V lost 11 bases and J 0 bases, leaving 11 bases between the germline ends. CDR3 length equals 13 residues. CDR1 and CDR2 from the germline V gene are MNHNY and SVGAGI (reference sequence). Treated in the United States were all of the participants with HIV. It was version v3.0 of the immunoSEQ assay that was run at survey level. The assay was immunoSEQ multiplex PCR, and TCRdb's table has in-frame clones only and misses some. This table holds about 30,000 clones, approximately 90% found once. The sequencing used unsorted PBMCs, collected about 5 years before starting antiretroviral therapy. The gene calls are TRBV6-6 and TRBJ1-3, with D tentatively TRBD1 (6 bases). The clonotype comes from a man between 45 and 60 years old with HIV. In DNA, the CDR3 is TGTGCCGTGGGACAAAGCTCTGGAAACACCATATATTTT. This gives the protein CAVGQSSGNTIYF.